Shown below are 24 T cell receptor beta chains from a single sample sequenced in a study of blood T cells in healthy people across ages. A second PCR of roughly 7 to 11 cycles used a sample-barcoded 5' primer and a J-beta primer mix. One entry per CDR3 protein, called by TCRdb with MiXCR from the 5' RACE reads. The repertoire includes some 800,000 distinct CDR3 sequences, 20% to 25% of them detected once, and under 4.5% sits in the top ten. These data were also filed under a second study, of T cells of mothers and their children.

Input material: blood. The receptor source for this set is a boy younger than 18 in good health.

J is TRBJ2-3 and V is TRBV7-9; D gene unclear. V was cut by 4 bases and J by 4 bases, with 12 bases left in between. The germline CDR1 and CDR2 sequences are SEHNR and FQNEAQ (reference sequence). CDR3 length: 14 amino acids. CDR3 amino acids: CASSSDVLADTQYF. The CDR3 DNA reads TGTGCCAGCAGCTCAGACGTGCTCGCAGATACGCAGTATTTT.

This clonotype has only a few counts. The chain carries TRBV13 and TRBJ1-1; D call uncertain. Per the germline V gene, CDR1 is PRHDT and CDR2 is FYEKMQ (reference sequence). V gave up 5 bases and J gave up 3 bases, with 13 bases separating them. The CDR3 consists of 14 residues. The CDR3 loop is CASSLRLGYTEAFF. The CDR3 bases are TGTGCCAGCAGCCTAAGACTGGGCTACACTGAAGCTTTCTTT.

This rearrangement joins TRBV4-1 to TRBJ2-7; tentatively, D is TRBD1 (5 bases). Trimming left V 1 base short and J 4 bases short, with 17 bases between. The CDR3 consists of 16 residues. The germline V gene encodes CDR1 MGHRA and CDR2 YSYEKL. CDR3 amino acids: CASSQGSGQGTYEQYF. The DNA for the CDR3 is TGCGCCAGCAGCCAAGGATCTGGGCAGGGAACTTACGAGCAGTACTTC.

This clonotype was seen a few times. Germline and junction disagree at one end, which may indicate a read error. This chain joins TRBV29-1 and TRBJ2-7; D may correspond to TRBD1 or TRBD2 (5 bases each). CDR1 and CDR2 (germline): SQVTM, ANQGSEA. This CDR3 has 16 residues. The CDR3 loop reads CSVEGVLSGPDYEQHF. The CDR3 DNA sequence: TGCAGCGTTGAAGGGGTTCTGTCGGGACCAGACTACGAGCAGCACTTC.

CDR3 region: CASSHSEGSGLFGYTF. CDR3 nucleotides: TGTGCCAGCAGCCACTCCGAGGGGTCCGGGTTATTCGGCTACACCTTC. The rearrangement uses TRBV16 and TRBJ1-2; D possibly corresponds to TRBD1 (5 bases). Germline lookup yields CDR1 KGHSY and CDR2 FQNENV. The CDR3 extends over 16 amino acids. V lost 3 bases, J lost 8 bases, and 22 bases lay in between.

This chain links TRBV27 with TRBJ2-1; 10 positions agree with TRBD2. The CDR3 consists of 16 residues. CDR1 is MNHEY and CDR2 is SMNVEV in the germline V gene (reference sequence). The V segment lost 3 bases and the J segment 5 bases; nucleotides outside the gene matches: 7. CDR3 protein: CASSLISGRPHNEQFF. CDR3 in DNA: TGTGCCAGCAGTTTGATTAGCGGGAGGCCCCACAATGAGCAGTTCTTC.

A few counts support this clonotype. The chain recombines TRBV30 with TRBJ1-4; possible D gene TRBD1, 5 bases. The V gene lost 0 bases and the J gene lost 7 bases, with 12 bases spanning the gap. CDR1 is GTSNPN and CDR2 is SVGIG in the germline V gene (reference sequence). This CDR3 has 14 amino acids. The CDR3, as DNA: TGTGCCTGGAGTGTGACAGTATCGGGTGAAAAACTGTTTTTT. Translated: CAWSVTVSGEKLFF.

The chain recombines TRBV7-9 with TRBJ2-1; no reliable D call. Trimming stripped 5 bases from V and 0 bases from J, with 14 bases between. CDR3 length: 16 amino acids. From germline, CDR1 is SEHNR and CDR2 FQNEAQ (reference sequence). The CDR3 DNA reads TGTGCCAGCAGCCCCAGTCTAGGCCCCTCCTACAATGAGCAGTTCTTC. It codes for CASSPSLGPSYNEQFF. Full variable domain (remainder filled in from reference TRBV7-9 and TRBJ2-1): DTGVSQNPRHKITKRGQNVTFRCDPISEHNRLYWYRQTLGQGPEFLTYFQNEAQLEKSRLLSDRFSAERPKGSFSTLEIQRTEQGDSAMYLCASSPSLGPSYNEQFFGPGTRLTVL.

The J gene is TRBJ2-5, the V gene TRBV24-1; TRBD1 might be the D (5 bases). The germline CDR1 and CDR2 sequences are KGHDR and SFDVKD. The V end was cut by 4 bases, the J end by 5 bases, with 16 bases between. The CDR3 covers 15 residues. CDR3 nucleotides: TGTGCCACCAGTGACCCCGGCAGGGATGTGGAGACCCAGTACTTC. Amino acids: CATSDPGRDVETQYF.

The chain is built from TRBV4-3 and TRBJ1-2; D is perhaps TRBD1 (5 bases). This CDR3 has 14 amino acids. CDR1 is LGHNA and CDR2 is YSLEER in the germline V gene. Trimming took 2 bases from V and 5 from J, leaving 12 bases between them. The chain's CDR3 is CASSQREAGYGYTF. The CDR3 DNA follows: TGCGCCAGCAGCCAAAGGGAGGCAGGGTATGGCTACACCTTC.

This clonotype turned up a few times. V gene TRBV14 combines with J gene TRBJ2-1; TRBD2 matches at 10 bases. Germline V gene data show CDR1 as SGHDN and CDR2 as FVKESK. The CDR3 sequence is 18 residues long. V was clipped by 5 bases and J by 4 bases; unmatched bases: 14. For the CDR3, the DNA is TGTGCCAGCAGCTCAAGGGGAACAGCGGGGGGGCTTTACAATGAGCAGTTCTTC. It specifies CASSSRGTAGGLYNEQFF.

This clonotype was seen a handful of times. The chain uses TRBV10-3 and TRBJ2-7; 7 bases line up with TRBD1. The CDR3 covers 14 residues. Trimming at V came to 6 bases and at J to 1 base, leaving 6 bases not matched to a gene. The germline V gene has CDR1 ENHRY and CDR2 SYGVKD. The CDR3 coding sequence is TGTGCCATCAGCGACCGGGACAGTTCCTACGAGCAGTACTTC. Translation: CAISDRDSSYEQYF.

This chain uses TRBV4-3 with TRBJ2-1, with D possibly matching TRBD2 (6 bases). From germline, CDR1 is LGHNA and CDR2 YSLEER. This CDR3 has 17 residues. V was clipped by 3 bases and J by 6 bases, with 21 bases between them. The CDR3 sequence is CASSHGSTLIAGNEQFF. Written as DNA, the CDR3 is TGCGCCAGCAGCCACGGGAGTACGCTAATCGCTGGCAATGAGCAGTTCTTC.

This clonotype appeared a few times. The rearrangement uses TRBV12-3 or TRBV12-4 and TRBJ2-5; D possibly corresponds to TRBD1 (6 bases). This CDR3 contains 12 residues. V lost 10 bases, J lost 2 bases, and 11 bases lay in between. CDR3 sequence: CATLDRQETQYF. The CDR3 DNA follows: TGTGCCACCCTGGACAGACAAGAGACCCAGTACTTC.

The CDR3 DNA reads as TGCGCCAGCAGCTTGGTTCCCAGGGGAAGCTCCTACAATGAGCAGTTCTTC. Translated: CASSLVPRGSSYNEQFF. J is TRBJ2-1 and V is TRBV5-1; weak D call: TRBD1 (6 bases). The CDR3 sequence is 17 residues long. In germline, CDR1 is SGHRS, CDR2 YFSETQ. Trimming cost V 0 bases and J 0 bases, with 13 bases left between them.

The rearrangement links TRBV25-1 to TRBJ2-5; 7 positions agree with TRBD2. The closer fit of TRBJ2-7 to the DNA end suggests the J call may be wrong. This CDR3 comprises 15 residues. Germline lookup yields CDR1 MGHDK and CDR2 SYGVNS. DNA of the CDR3: TGTGCCAGCAGTGAATTAGACGGGAGGACCTACGAGCAGTACTTC. Translated, it gives CASSELDGRTYEQYF.

The chain has TRBV9 and TRBJ1-6; D gene unclear. Germline values: CDR1 SGDLS, CDR2 YYNGEE. The CDR3 sequence is 15 residues long. Deletions cut 0 bases from V and 9 bases from J, with 13 bases between. The CDR3 region has the DNA TGTGCCAGCAGCGTAGACGGAGGTTCGGGTTCACCCCTCCACTTT. This gives the protein CASSVDGGSGSPLHF.

This clonotype showed up just a few times. The junction and the germline gene differ at one end; a read error may be behind it. J is TRBJ2-2 and V is TRBV4-1; maybe TRBD1 (5 bases). CDR1 is MGHRA and CDR2 is YSYEKL in the germline V gene. This CDR3 region has 14 residues. CDR3 region: CASNQVGDAGELFF. The CDR3 DNA sequence: TGCGCCAGCAACCAAGTAGGGGATGCCGGGGAGCTGTTTTTT.

The genes are TRBV7-8 and TRBJ2-4; D possibly matches TRBD1 or TRBD2 (6 bases each). Germline loops: CDR1 SGHVS, CDR2 FQNEAQ. This CDR3 contains 16 residues. V was pared by 6 bases and J by 4 bases, with 19 bases between. The CDR3 loop reads CASSGGRDPLKNIQYF. The CDR3 DNA sequence: TGTGCCAGCAGTGGGGGGCGGGATCCCCTGAAAAACATTCAGTACTTC.

This clonotype was observed a few times. The gene calls are TRBV7-8 and TRBJ2-1; a possible D gene is TRBD2 (5 bases). Germline V lookup: CDR1 SGHVS, CDR2 FQNEAQ. There are 16 residues in the CDR3. Trimming left V 5 bases short and J 5 bases short, with 19 bases between. CDR3 loop: CASSPRRPSHDNEQFF. CDR3 nucleotides: TGTGCCAGCAGCCCCCGGCGGCCTAGCCATGACAATGAGCAGTTCTTC.

The rearrangement joins TRBV7-2 to TRBJ2-5, with D unresolved. V lost 4 bases, J lost 5 bases, and 11 bases lay in between. This CDR3 comprises 13 residues. CDR1 SGHTA and CDR2 FQGNSA come from the germline V gene. CDR3: CASSSHERETQYF. The CDR3 nucleotides read TGTGCCAGCAGCTCGCACGAAAGGGAGACCCAGTACTTC.

This clonotype was picked up a small number of times. The chain joins TRBV5-1 to TRBJ2-5; 7 bases are a match to TRBD2. The J call may be mistaken, given a closer DNA end match to TRBJ2-1. This CDR3 is built from 13 residues. Germline V gives CDR1 SGHRS, CDR2 YFSETQ. The CDR3 here is CATNGGVSNEQFF. For the CDR3, the DNA is TGCGCGACCAATGGGGGGGTCTCCAATGAGCAGTTCTTC.

There are a few counts of this clonotype. Written as DNA, the CDR3 is TGTGCCAGCAGCTTTCGAGCGGGAGACGATACGCAGTATTTT. Its protein product is CASSFRAGDDTQYF. The V call is TRBV5-6, the J call TRBJ2-3, with TRBD2 identical over 8 bases. Germline CDR1 SGHDT, CDR2 YYEEEE. The V segment lost 2 bases and the J segment 6 bases; nucleotides outside the gene matches: 5. The CDR3 has 14 amino acids.

This clonotype has only a few counts. In DNA, the CDR3 is TGTGCCAGCAGCGTCAGCGGCAACTACGAGCAGTACTTC. Translated: CASSVSGNYEQYF. V usage is TRBV7-9 and J usage is TRBJ2-1; a weak D match, TRBD2 (5 bases). The J call could be wrong; TRBJ2-7 is a better fit for the DNA end. The CDR3 has 13 residues. Germline V gene lookup returns CDR1 SEHNR and CDR2 FQNEAQ (reference sequence).